These 14 T cell receptor beta chains share one sample of origin, sequenced in a study of blood T cell repertoires in COVID-19. Sequencing was performed with immunoSEQ multiplex PCR; in TCRdb, only in-frame clones are kept and a portion is missing. This table holds about 240,000 clones, roughly 80% found once. The sample comprised peripheral blood. These receptors were obtained from a woman older than 75 with acute or convalescent COVID-19.

The chain is built from TRBV5-4 and TRBJ2-6; D perhaps matches TRBD1 (6 bases). The CDR3 loop spans 15 amino acids. The V end lost 4 bases, the J end lost 5 bases, and 13 bases lay between the germline ends. Germline-derived CDR1 and CDR2 are SGHNT and YYREEE (reference sequence). In DNA, the CDR3 is TGTGCCAGCAGCCTAAAGGGGGTCTGGGCCAACGTCCTGACTTTC. This translates into CASSLKGVWANVLTF.

For the CDR3, the DNA is TGCGCCAGCAGCCCTGTGGACAGGAATGGCTACACCTTC. It yields the protein CASSPVDRNGYTF. The chain links TRBV5-1 to TRBJ1-2, with 7 nucleotides matching TRBD1. The trim removed 4 bases at V and 6 bases at J, leaving 6 bases unmatched. This CDR3 is 13 amino acids long. Germline CDR1 is SGHRS and CDR2 is YFSETQ.

The V gene is TRBV5-4, the J gene TRBJ2-2; tentative D call: TRBD1 (6 bases). Trimming stripped 4 bases from V and 4 bases from J, with 17 bases between. This CDR3 has 16 amino acids. Germline V gene data show CDR1 as SGHNT and CDR2 as YYREEE (reference sequence). CDR3 loop: CASSPGGQLSTGELFF. CDR3 sequence (DNA): TGTGCCAGCAGCCCCGGAGGACAGCTCTCCACCGGGGAGCTGTTTTTT.

The J gene is TRBJ2-7, the V gene TRBV7-9; 10 nucleotides line up with TRBD2. The germline V gene has CDR1 SEHNR and CDR2 FQNEAQ (reference sequence). V trimming: 2 bases; J trimming: 4 bases; junction bases outside the gene matches: 2. The CDR3 loop spans 14 amino acids. CDR3: CASSLSSGGYEQYF. CDR3 coding DNA: TGTGCCAGCAGCTTATCTAGCGGGGGATACGAGCAGTACTTC.

The chain couples TRBV6-5 to TRBJ2-3; no definite D call. The V gene's germline CDR1 is MNHEY and CDR2 SVGAGI. There are 13 residues in the CDR3. V was cut by 6 bases and J by 1 base, with 8 bases left in between. This chain's CDR3 is CASRFPGTDTQYF. CDR3 bases: TGTGCCAGCAGATTTCCAGGCACAGATACGCAGTATTTT.

The chain is built from TRBV29-1 and TRBJ2-5; 7 bases align to TRBD2. V was clipped by 0 bases and J by 5 bases; unmatched bases: 0. Germline V gene lookup returns CDR1 SQVTM and CDR2 ANQGSEA. CDR3 length: 12 amino acids. CDR3 amino acids: CSVEEGGETQYF. The DNA of the CDR3 is TGCAGCGTTGAAGAGGGGGGGGAGACCCAGTACTTC.

The genes are TRBV9 and TRBJ2-2, with 8 nucleotides matching TRBD2. The ends lost 3 bases at V and 0 bases at J; junction bases unmatched: 10. This CDR3 has 18 residues. Germline V lookup: CDR1 SGDLS, CDR2 YYNGEE. The CDR3 DNA reads as TGTGCCAGCAGCGACCCTGGCGGGGGGCCCACGAACACCGGGGAGCTGTTTTTT. This sequence encodes CASSDPGGGPTNTGELFF. The variable domain in full, completed from reference TRBV9 and TRBJ2-2, reads DSGVTQTPKHLITATGQRVTLRCSPRSGDLSVYWYQQSLDQGLQFLIQYYNGEERAKGNILERFSAQQFPDLHSELNLSSLELGDSALYFCASSDPGGGPTNTGELFFGEGSRLTVL.

Details on this clone: The DNA is omitted, as the CDR3 cannot be located on it reliably, and the CDR3 follows TCRdb's listing. The chain uses TRBV28 and TRBJ1-6. The CDR3 extends over 14 residues, inclusive of both ends. CDR1 MDHEN and CDR2 SYDVKM come from the germline V gene. The CDR3: CASILGSYNSPLHF.

The genes are TRBV27 and TRBJ1-3; D remains ambiguous. Germline values: CDR1 MNHEY, CDR2 SMNVEV (reference sequence). This CDR3 has 13 amino acids. The V gene lost 3 bases and the J gene lost 0 bases, with 3 bases spanning the gap. Written as DNA, the CDR3 is TGTGCCAGCAGTTTGGCCTCTGGAAACACCATATATTTT. This sequence encodes CASSLASGNTIYF.

J is TRBJ1-2 and V is TRBV2, with a weak D call TRBD1 (5 bases). Germline V gives CDR1 SNHLY, CDR2 FYNNEI. The CDR3 sequence is 15 residues long. The V end was cut by 0 bases, the J end by 3 bases, with 11 bases between. CDR3: CASSEAWGRDYGYTF. The CDR3 nucleotides are TGTGCCAGCAGTGAAGCGTGGGGCCGGGACTATGGCTACACCTTC.

In its sample, this clone was seen a few times. The V gene is TRBV5-1, the J gene TRBJ1-3; D gene ambiguous. The CDR3 covers 15 residues. V shed 1 base and J shed 0 bases, with 8 bases lying between them. Per the germline V gene, CDR1 is SGHRS and CDR2 is YFSETQ. CDR3 DNA sequence: TGCGCCAGCAGCTTGATGGGAGCCTCTGGAAACACCATATATTTT. This codes for CASSLMGASGNTIYF.

J is TRBJ1-3 and V is TRBV3-1 (or the pseudogene TRBV3-2); possible D gene TRBD1, 6 bases. This CDR3 is built from 15 residues. Per germline, CDR1 LGHDT and CDR2 YNNKEL (reference sequence). Trimming took 5 bases from V and 1 from J, leaving 12 bases between them. CDR3 in DNA: TGTGCCAGCAGCACTAGGGGGGGGTCTGGAAACACCATATATTTT. Translated, it gives CASSTRGGSGNTIYF.

V is TRBV7-8 and J is TRBJ2-1, with D perhaps TRBD2 (5 bases). V dropped 0 bases and J dropped 7 bases, with 19 bases sitting between them. The germline V gene encodes CDR1 SGHVS and CDR2 FQNEAQ. The CDR3 covers 17 residues. The CDR3 nucleotides read TGTGCCAGCAGCTTAGCGTTTGGGATCGGGGTGAGGAATGAGCAGTTCTTC. It encodes CASSLAFGIGVRNEQFF.

The rearrangement joins TRBV5-6 to TRBJ2-1, with D maybe TRBD1 (6 bases). Germline lookup yields CDR1 SGHDT and CDR2 YYEEEE. The V and J ends lost 5 bases and 7 bases respectively, with 16 bases between them. The CDR3 is 14 amino acids. The CDR3 nucleotides read TGTGCCAGCAGGCCTACCGGACAGCTAAATGAGCAGTTCTTC. The encoded protein is CASRPTGQLNEQFF.